The present entry profiles one T cell receptor (beta chain) with its context. This sample stems from a study of blood T cell repertoires in COVID-19. Looking at the study overall: Acute and convalescent COVID-19 specimens originated in the United States, Italy and Spain. The cDNA or gDNA used as material had been derived from T cells, B-cell-depleted T cells, or PBMCs.

Germline CDR1 reads LNHDA; CDR2 reads SQIVND (reference sequence). CDR3 size: 12 residues. V was cut by 8 bases and J by 5 bases, with 10 bases left in between. Authors' processing steps: Amplifying reference gene primers gave estimates of nucleated cell counts. TCRdb keeps only in-frame clones here, not all; method: immunoSEQ multiplex PCR. From that table come the V and J calls and clone size; the DNA was used to work out D and trimming. The table has approximately 500,000 clones, approximately 88% seen once. One Seattle source followed patients from active infection through their disease course. Sequences were obtained from peripheral blood. The receptor was derived from a woman aged 45-65 years with COVID-19, enrolled during active disease. The gene calls are TRBV19 and TRBJ1-3, with D tentatively TRBD1 (6 bases). The DNA for the CDR3 is TGTGCCAGTCAGGACAGCCGAAACACCATATATTTT. Its protein product is CASQDSRNTIYF.